This entry concerns a single TCR beta chain. The target antigen is unknown. Between the trimmed V and J ends, which lost 5 bases and 4 bases, there was a span of 6 bases. Germline lookup yields CDR1 MNHEY and CDR2 SVGEGT. The CDR3 loop spans 12 amino acids. This entry belongs to a study of T cell responses to AZD1222 COVID-19 vaccine. Study outcomes and limitations: Spike-specific TCR depth and breadth grew after two AZD1222 doses. In all cases, repertoires were sampled only after the peak T cell response. White British ancestry dominated among donors, who included more females, and clonal diversity was possibly underestimated.

Generated by immunoSEQ multiplex PCR, the TCRdb table keeps only in-frame clones and is missing some. The sample has around 200,000 clones, about 93% seen once. The clonotype comes from an adult who received the MenACWY meningococcal vaccine as a control. The input for sequencing was peripheral blood, taken 28 days after the second dose of the MenACWY control vaccine. The chain links TRBV6-2 or TRBV6-3 to TRBJ2-1; D is ambiguous. This CDR3 reads CASSRTYNEQFF. The CDR3 DNA reads as TGTGCCAGCAGTCGGACGTACAATGAGCAGTTCTTC.